Below are 26 T cell receptor beta chains sequenced from a single sample in a study of spatial heterogeneity in lung cancer. Described time point: blood at routine non-recurrence follow-up after resection. Unsorted samples of tumor, nontumor lung or frozen PBMC had their whole RNA sequenced. From the 5' RACE reads, TCRdb called clonotypes with MiXCR, one entry per CDR3 protein. The top ten hold approximately 20% of the sample, which has fewer than 30,000 distinct CDR3 sequences, 5% to 6.5% seen once. The starting material was PBMCs, obtained at follow-up. These receptors all stem from a male donor with early-stage non-small cell lung cancer.

The V and J genes are TRBV10-3 and TRBJ1-1; D is perhaps TRBD1 (6 bases). Germline V lookup: CDR1 ENHRY, CDR2 SYGVKD. This CDR3 has 13 amino acids. V was clipped by 2 bases and J by 3 bases, with 7 bases between them. The CDR3 sequence is CAISEAGDTEAFF. The CDR3 DNA is TGTGCCATCAGTGAGGCAGGGGACACTGAAGCTTTCTTT.

This clonotype was picked up many times. V usage is TRBV20-1 and J usage is TRBJ1-6; maybe TRBD1 (5 bases). The CDR3 is 15 residues long. The ends were cut back, 0 bases at V and 7 bases at J, with 13 bases in the middle. Germline lookup yields CDR1 DFQATT and CDR2 SNEGSKA (reference sequence). In nucleotides, the CDR3 is TGCAGTGCTAGAGATCGTCAGGGTATCAATTCACCCCTCCACTTT. It codes for CSARDRQGINSPLHF.

This clonotype was picked up many times. This chain links TRBV27 with TRBJ1-2, with a tentative D call TRBD1 (5 bases). Trimming took off 6 bases at V and 6 bases at J, with 11 bases between the two ends. The CDR3 sequence is 12 residues long. Looked up from germline, CDR1 is MNHEY and CDR2 is SMNVEV (reference sequence). This CDR3 is CASSGTAHGYTF. The CDR3 DNA sequence: TGTGCCAGCAGCGGGACGGCCCATGGCTACACCTTC.

The rearrangement uses TRBV29-1 and TRBJ2-2, with D possibly being TRBD1 or TRBD2 (6 bases each). Germline CDR1 is SQVTM and CDR2 is ANQGSEA. Trimming removed 7 bases from V and 6 bases from J, with 12 bases in between. This CDR3 has 12 amino acids. The CDR3 DNA reads TGCAGCGGTGGTAGGGGGGCCGGGGAGCTGTTTTTT. This translates into CSGGRGAGELFF.

This clonotype was counted many times. This chain links TRBV7-9 with TRBJ2-1, with TRBD1 matching 10 bases. The CDR3 totals 18 residues. CDR1 SEHNR and CDR2 FQNEAQ come from the germline V gene (reference sequence). Trimming took 4 bases from V and 3 from J; bases not matched to a gene: 12. The CDR3 reads CASSSPPTGGSYYNEQFF. The CDR3 nucleotides are TGTGCCAGCAGCTCCCCACCGACAGGGGGCTCATACTACAATGAGCAGTTCTTC. The variable domain in full, completed from reference TRBV7-9 and TRBJ2-1, reads DTGVSQNPRHKITKRGQNVTFRCDPISEHNRLYWYRQTLGQGPEFLTYFQNEAQLEKSRLLSDRFSAERPKGSFSTLEIQRTEQGDSAMYLCASSSPPTGGSYYNEQFFGPGTRLTVL.

This clonotype was observed many times. The J gene is TRBJ2-4, the V gene TRBV18; the match to TRBD2 covers 10 bases. The CDR3 has 18 residues. CDR1 and CDR2 (germline): KGHSH, LQKENI. J lost 1 base, V lost 4 bases, and 10 bases had no gene match. The CDR3 DNA sequence: TGTGCCAGCTCACGCGATCACCCGGGACTAGCGGCCAAAAACATTCAGTACTTC. This encodes CASSRDHPGLAAKNIQYF.

The table lists this clonotype with many counts. The CDR3 bases are TGTGCCAGCAGCTTAGGTCCTATCAATGAGCAGTTCTTC. Protein: CASSLGPINEQFF. The gene calls are TRBV7-3 and TRBJ2-1; no clear D gene. Deletions cut 2 bases from V and 6 bases from J, with 8 bases between. The germline V gene has CDR1 SGHTA and CDR2 FQGTGA. This CDR3 is 13 amino acids long.

This clonotype has a count of ten or more. The rearrangement joins TRBV5-1 to TRBJ2-5; possibly TRBD2 for D (5 bases). Germline CDR1 is SGHRS and CDR2 is YFSETQ. CDR3 length: 14 residues. V was pared by 4 bases and J by 0 bases, with 10 bases between. The CDR3 DNA follows: TGCGCCAGCAGCGGCGGACTGTACCAAGAGACCCAGTACTTC. Translating it yields CASSGGLYQETQYF. The variable domain in full, completed from reference TRBV5-1 and TRBJ2-5, reads KAGVTQTPRYLIKTRGQQVTLSCSPISGHRSVSWYQQTPGQGLQFLFEYFSETQRNKGNFPGRFSGRQFSNSRSEMNVSTLELGDSALYLCASSGGLYQETQYFGPGTRLLVL.

The chain carries TRBV7-2 and TRBJ1-2; TRBD1 matches 10 bases. CDR1 and CDR2 from the germline V gene are SGHTA and FQGNSA. J gave up 8 bases and V 4 bases, and 10 bases lay outside the gene matches. The CDR3 contains 15 residues. Written as DNA, the CDR3 is TGTGCCAGCAGCTACCCCGGGACAGGGGTACGGGGCTACACCTTC. It specifies CASSYPGTGVRGYTF.

This sequence joins TRBV5-4 and TRBJ2-2; no definite D call. The CDR3 contains 14 residues. Germline CDR1 SGHNT, CDR2 YYREEE (reference sequence). V was trimmed by 0 bases and J by 4 bases, leaving 7 bases between them. The CDR3 DNA reads TGTGCCAGCAGCTTGGCCTTGGGCACCGGGGAGCTGTTTTTT. It yields the protein CASSLALGTGELFF.

This clonotype was found many times. The chain recombines TRBV5-1 with TRBJ2-7; TRBD1 aligns across 11 bases. Trimming cost V 4 bases and J 7 bases; bases outside gene matches: 7. In germline, CDR1 is SGHRS, CDR2 YFSETQ. This CDR3 is built from 14 residues. The CDR3 DNA follows: TGCGCCAGCAGCCCCGGGACAGGGGGTCTGGAGCAGTACGTC. Residues: CASSPGTGGLEQYV.

This clonotype was detected many times. The CDR3 DNA sequence: TGCAGTGCTAGGACGGCCGTAAGTGGCTACACCTTC. This gives the protein CSARTAVSGYTF. This rearrangement joins TRBV20-1 to TRBJ1-2; no firm D call. This CDR3 is built from 12 residues. Germline V gene data show CDR1 as DFQATT and CDR2 as SNEGSKA (reference sequence). With 3 bases removed from V and 7 bases from J, the gap between germline ends came to 12 bases.

This clonotype came up many times. The chain joins TRBV19 to TRBJ2-1; possible D gene TRBD1, 5 bases. The CDR3 is 14 residues long. Per germline, CDR1 LNHDA and CDR2 SQIVND (reference sequence). With 10 bases removed from V and 7 bases from J, the gap between germline ends came to 20 bases. The CDR3 here is CATSPGHPRNEQFF. CDR3 nucleotide sequence: TGTGCCACCTCCCCTGGACACCCTAGGAATGAGCAGTTCTTC.

This clonotype was found a few times. The chain joins TRBV2 to TRBJ2-4, with D unresolved. The V and J ends lost 7 bases and 0 bases respectively, with 13 bases between them. This CDR3 is built from 15 residues. CDR1 SNHLY and CDR2 FYNNEI come from the germline V gene. The CDR3 region has the DNA TGTGCCAGCATCCACGAGAACATAGCCAAAAACATTCAGTACTTC. This encodes CASIHENIAKNIQYF.

This clonotype was picked up many times. The chain employs TRBV7-2 and TRBJ1-1; tentative D call: TRBD1 (6 bases). Germline V lookup: CDR1 SGHTA, CDR2 FQGNSA. The CDR3 contains 13 residues. Trimming cost V 3 bases and J 4 bases, with 9 bases left between them. The CDR3 sequence: CASSFDRFTEAFF. For the CDR3, the DNA is TGTGCCAGCAGCTTCGACAGGTTCACTGAAGCTTTCTTT. The full variable domain, its missing parts supplied by reference TRBV7-2 and TRBJ1-1, is GAGVSQSPSNKVTEKGKDVELRCDPISGHTALYWYRQSLGQGLEFLIYFQGNSAPDKSGLPSDRFSAERTGGSVSTLTIQRTQQEDSAVYLCASSFDRFTEAFFGQGTRLTVV.

Within the sample, this clonotype is medium-sized. The chain recombines TRBV10-3 with TRBJ2-2; TRBD2 is a possible D gene (6 bases). Germline CDR1 ENHRY, CDR2 SYGVKD. This CDR3 has 14 residues. V lost 8 bases and J 6 bases, leaving 16 bases between the germline ends. The CDR3 protein is CAIGRPSDSGELFF. The CDR3 DNA sequence: TGTGCCATCGGCCGACCTAGCGACTCCGGGGAGCTGTTTTTT.

This clonotype was seen more than once but under ten times. V usage is TRBV10-1 and J usage is TRBJ1-2, with D possibly TRBD1 on 6 matching bases. Germline V CDR1 and CDR2: WNHNN, SYGVQD (reference sequence). The CDR3 spans 15 residues. V was trimmed by 9 bases and J by 6 bases, leaving 23 bases between them. In nucleotides, the CDR3 is TGCGCCAGACTCCAGTTTGCAGGGGATTTGGATGGCTACACCTTC. Its protein is CARLQFAGDLDGYTF.

This clonotype was found many times. The CDR3 loop is CASSLGATDTQYF. CDR3 nucleotide sequence: TGTGCCAGCAGCTTAGGGGCCACAGATACGCAGTATTTT. V usage is TRBV7-9 and J usage is TRBJ2-3; unclear D gene. Trimming removed 1 base from V and 2 bases from J, with 4 bases in between. Germline CDR1 is SEHNR and CDR2 is FQNEAQ (reference sequence). The CDR3 has 13 amino acids.

Only a few counts were recorded for this clonotype. The chain employs TRBV7-3 and TRBJ1-6, with TRBD1 matching over 7 bases. The length of the CDR3 is 13 residues. J lost 10 bases, V lost 2 bases, and 2 bases had no gene match. The germline gives CDR1 SGHTA, CDR2 FQGTGA. This chain's CDR3 is CASSLQGDSPLHF. CDR3 coding DNA: TGTGCCAGCAGCTTACAGGGGGACTCACCCCTCCACTTT.

This clonotype has at least ten counts. J is TRBJ2-2 and V is TRBV15, with 9 bases aligning to TRBD2. After removal of 1 base from V and 6 bases from J, the junction contained 9 bases not matched to a gene. The CDR3 runs 17 residues. CDR1 is LNHNV, CDR2 YYDKDF, per germline (reference sequence). The CDR3 coding sequence is TGTGCCACCAGCAGAGTTTGGGAAGCGGGAGGCCCCGGGGAGCTGTTTTTT. Protein product: CATSRVWEAGGPGELFF.

This clonotype was seen many times. The chain has TRBV7-6 and TRBJ2-7; a weak D match, TRBD1 (6 bases). Germline V gene lookup returns CDR1 SGHVS and CDR2 FNYEAQ. V lost 4 bases and J lost 6, with 19 bases in between. The CDR3 runs 15 residues. The CDR3 region has the DNA TGTGCCAGCAGCTCAAACCCCGGTACAGGGTCCGAGCAGTACTTC. Translating gives CASSSNPGTGSEQYF.

The chain recombines TRBV20-1 with TRBJ2-3; TRBD2 matches 12 bases. Looked up from germline, CDR1 is DFQATT and CDR2 is SNEGSKA (reference sequence). The CDR3 spans 15 residues. After removal of 4 bases from V and 5 bases from J, the junction contained 7 bases not matched to a gene. The CDR3 spells CSAIRLAGVQDTQYF. CDR3 DNA: TGCAGTGCTATTCGACTAGCGGGAGTTCAAGATACGCAGTATTTT.

The chain uses TRBV10-3 and TRBJ2-7; 11 bases are shared with TRBD2. V trimming: 2 bases; J trimming: 2 bases; junction bases outside the gene matches: 8. The CDR3 has 17 amino acids. Germline V lookup: CDR1 ENHRY, CDR2 SYGVKD. Written as DNA, the CDR3 is TGTGCCATCAGTGAGGGGACTAGCGGTCCCTCGCCCTACGAGCAGTACTTC. This codes for CAISEGTSGPSPYEQYF.

This clonotype was observed at least ten times. The V and J genes are TRBV18 and TRBJ2-6; tentative D call: TRBD2 (5 bases). Germline values: CDR1 KGHSH, CDR2 LQKENI. Trimming removed 3 bases from V and 2 bases from J, with 14 bases in between. This CDR3 has 17 residues. CDR3: CASSPPEGITGANVLTF. In DNA, the CDR3 is TGTGCCAGCTCACCCCCCGAGGGTATCACTGGGGCCAACGTCCTGACTTTC. The full variable domain, rest sourced from reference TRBV18 and TRBJ2-6, is NAGVMQNPRHLVRRRGQEARLRCSPMKGHSHVYWYRQLPEEGLKFMVYLQKENIIDESGMPKERFSAEFPKEGPSILRIQQVVRGDSAAYFCASSPPEGITGANVLTFGAGSRLTVL.

This clonotype was picked up many times. V and J are TRBV6-1 and TRBJ2-3, with D possibly matching TRBD1 (5 bases). Germline loops: CDR1 MNHNS, CDR2 SASEGT. The V end was cut by 8 bases, the J end by 3 bases, with 9 bases between. The CDR3 spans 12 residues. In DNA, the CDR3 is TGTGCCAGCGGGGCGGAAACAGATACGCAGTATTTT. Its protein is CASGAETDTQYF.

This chain connects TRBV5-1 to TRBJ1-2; D is uncertain. Germline V CDR1 and CDR2: SGHRS, YFSETQ. This CDR3 is 14 amino acids long. Trimming took off 5 bases at V and 6 bases at J, with 17 bases between the two ends. The CDR3 bases are TGCGCCAGCAGTAGCGGTGAGCCTGGTCATGGCTACACCTTC. It is translated as CASSSGEPGHGYTF.